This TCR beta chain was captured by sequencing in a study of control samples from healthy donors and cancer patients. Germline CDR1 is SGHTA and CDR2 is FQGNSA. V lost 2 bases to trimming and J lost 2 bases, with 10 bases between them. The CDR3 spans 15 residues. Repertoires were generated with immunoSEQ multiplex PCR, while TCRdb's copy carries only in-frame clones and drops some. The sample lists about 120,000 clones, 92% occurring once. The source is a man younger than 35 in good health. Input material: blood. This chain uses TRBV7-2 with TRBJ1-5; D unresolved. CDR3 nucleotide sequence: TGTGCCAGCAGCTTAAACCGTGTGGGCAATCAGCCCCAGCATTTT. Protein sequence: CASSLNRVGNQPQHF.